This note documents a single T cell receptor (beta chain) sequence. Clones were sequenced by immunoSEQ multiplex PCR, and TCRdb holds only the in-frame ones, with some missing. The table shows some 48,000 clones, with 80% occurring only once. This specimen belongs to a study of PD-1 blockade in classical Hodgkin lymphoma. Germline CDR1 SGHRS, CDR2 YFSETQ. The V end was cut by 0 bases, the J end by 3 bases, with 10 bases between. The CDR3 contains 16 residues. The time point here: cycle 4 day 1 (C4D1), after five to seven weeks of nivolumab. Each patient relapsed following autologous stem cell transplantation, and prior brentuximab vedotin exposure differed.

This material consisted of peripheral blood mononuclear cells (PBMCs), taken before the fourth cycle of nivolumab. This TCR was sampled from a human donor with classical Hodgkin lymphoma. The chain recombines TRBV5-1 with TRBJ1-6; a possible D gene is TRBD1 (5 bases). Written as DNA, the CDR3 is TGCGCCAGCAGCTTGGCCGGGGCGATCTATAATTCACCCCTCCACTTT. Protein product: CASSLAGAIYNSPLHF. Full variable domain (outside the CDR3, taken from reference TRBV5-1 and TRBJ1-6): KAGVTQTPRYLIKTRGQQVTLSCSPISGHRSVSWYQQTPGQGLQFLFEYFSETQRNKGNFPGRFSGRQFSNSRSEMNVSTLELGDSALYLCASSLAGAIYNSPLHFGNGTRLTVT.